The clone carrying this T cell receptor (beta chain) has more than one count but fewer than ten. Antigen specificity is unknown. TCRdb keeps only in-frame clones here, not all; method: immunoSEQ multiplex PCR. The sample contains roughly 120,000 clones, 80% to 90% of which appear only once. Germline CDR1 reads LGHNA; CDR2 reads YSLEER. The junction had 2 bases not matched to a gene; V was cut back by 1 base and J by 2 bases. CDR3 size: 15 residues. The data stem from a study of T cell responses to AZD1222 COVID-19 vaccine. Study-wide findings and caveats: Nearly half of the spike-specific TCRs reportedly recognize variant regions that carry no mutations. Two AZD1222 administrations were followed by greater Spike-specific TCR breadth and depth. Baseline serology detected seropositivity in only six AZD1222 recipients. White British ancestry dominated among donors, who included more females, and clonal diversity was possibly underestimated.

This specimen consisted of peripheral blood, obtained on day 0 of AZD1222 vaccination. The sequence was collected from an adult in good health. The chain uses TRBV4-3 and TRBJ2-7; TRBD2 aligns across 10 bases. DNA for the CDR3: TGCGCCAGCAGCCAAGGGACTAGCGGCCCCTACGAGCAGTACTTC. Its translation is CASSQGTSGPYEQYF.